This TCR beta chain was sequenced in a study of technical replicates of blood from a handful of donors. Per the germline V gene, CDR1 is MNHNS and CDR2 is SASEGT. With 4 bases clipped from V and 0 bases from J, the junction kept 3 bases outside the gene matches. The CDR3 has 15 amino acids. Method: immunoSEQ multiplex PCR; TCRdb's copy keeps in-frame clones and lacks some. This table holds about 81,000 clones, 90% to 97% found once. The sequence was obtained from a human donor in good health. Sequenced: T cells isolated from PBMCs. The rearrangement links TRBV6-1 to TRBJ1-5; 7 bases line up with TRBD1. This chain's CDR3 is CASSGQGYSNQPQHF. DNA for the CDR3: TGTGCCAGCAGTGGACAGGGTTATAGCAATCAGCCCCAGCATTTT.